A selection of T cell receptor beta chains follows, all from one sample in a study of neurological immune-mediated disorders. MiXCR, applied by TCRdb to the 5' RACE reads, yields one record per CDR3 protein. The repertoire holds 80,000 to 100,000 distinct CDR3 sequences, with 5% to 6% as singletons. The specimen sequenced was PBMCs. All receptors come from a woman aged 55-70 years with multiple sclerosis. Both conserved end residues are part of each CDR3. Fields, in order: V gene, D gene, J gene, CDR3 length, clone size, CDR3 protein, CDR3 DNA. The D gene is left open where the match is weak. Clone size is stated in some rows and not others, as once, few, many or a class when expanded.

>TRBV20-1|NA|TRBJ2-3|14|many
CSARDFGSADTQYF
TGCAGTGCTAGAGATTTCGGGTCCGCAGATACGCAGTATTTT
>TRBV5-1|NA|TRBJ1-5|15|many
CASSLGLQGNQPQHF
TGCGCCAGCAGCTTGGGTCTGCAAGGCAATCAGCCCCAGCATTTT
>TRBV7-6|NA|TRBJ2-2|16|many
CASSSTGQPDTGELFF
TGTGCCAGCAGCTCAACTGGACAGCCAGACACCGGGGAGCTGTTTTTT
>TRBV5-5|TRBD1|TRBJ1-1|17|many
CASRTTGGGILNTEAFF
TGTGCCAGCAGGACGACAGGGGGGGGAATATTGAACACTGAAGCTTTCTTT
>TRBV6-6|NA|TRBJ2-7|15|many
CASSDAYGTKDEQYF
TGTGCCAGCAGTGACGCCTACGGAACGAAGGACGAGCAGTACTTC
>TRBV5-1|TRBD1|TRBJ2-2|14|NA
CASSPDRVPGELFF
TGCGCCAGCAGCCCCGACAGGGTTCCCGGGGAGCTGTTTTTT
>TRBV4-1|NA|TRBJ1-6|16|many
CASSQDSTLARRPLHF
TGCGCCAGCAGCCAAGATTCAACCCTAGCTCGTAGACCCCTCCACTTT
>TRBV4-1|NA|TRBJ2-3|16|many
CASSQDGVFSTDTQYF
TGCGCCAGCAGCCAAGATGGGGTTTTCTCCACAGATACGCAGTATTTT
>TRBV20-1|TRBD1|TRBJ1-5|15|many
CSASGDRGGNQPQHF
TGCAGTGCTAGTGGGGACAGGGGTGGCAATCAGCCCCAGCATTTT
>TRBV5-1|NA|TRBJ1-1|14|many
CASSLRGPNTEAFF
TGCGCCAGCAGCTTGCGGGGACCGAACACTGAAGCTTTCTTT
>TRBV11-2|TRBD1|TRBJ1-4|15|many
CASSQPGTGNEKLFF
TGTGCCAGCAGCCAACCCGGGACAGGGAATGAAAAACTGTTTTTT
>TRBV5-1|TRBD1|TRBJ2-3|15|few
CASSLQGVNTDTQYF
TGCGCCAGCAGCTTGCAGGGGGTGAACACAGATACGCAGTATTTT
>TRBV10-2|NA|TRBJ1-5|18|many
CASNVGLGRVVFNQPQHF
TGCGCCAGCAACGTTGGCCTGGGCAGGGTGGTTTTTAATCAGCCCCAGCATTTT
>TRBV6-5|NA|TRBJ2-7|14|many
CASSPRASSYEQYF
TGTGCCAGCAGTCCGAGGGCCAGCTCCTACGAGCAGTACTTC
>TRBV5-1|NA|TRBJ1-5|15|many
CASSLAGTPNQPQHF
TGCGCCAGCAGCTTGGCTGGGACGCCCAATCAGCCCCAGCATTTT
>TRBV5-5|NA|TRBJ1-2|13|many
CASSNWGHYGYTF
TGTGCCAGCAGCAACTGGGGACACTATGGCTACACCTTC
>TRBV14|NA|TRBJ2-7|14|few
CASSQETFSYEQYF
TGTGCCAGCAGCCAAGAAACATTCTCCTACGAGCAGTACTTC
>TRBV5-1|NA|TRBJ2-3|13|many
CASSLALEDTQYF
TGCGCCAGCAGCTTGGCCTTGGAGGATACGCAGTATTTT
>TRBV20-1|NA|TRBJ1-1|15|many
CSARDYGTANTEAFF
TGCAGTGCTAGAGATTACGGGACGGCGAACACTGAAGCTTTCTTT
>TRBV6-5|NA|TRBJ1-5|14|medium-sized
CASRLGGDNQPQHF
TGTGCCAGCAGGTTGGGGGGCGACAATCAGCCCCAGCATTTT
>TRBV5-1|NA|TRBJ1-2|16|many
CASSLSGAEAYYGYTF
TGCGCCAGCAGCTTGTCAGGGGCCGAGGCTTATTATGGCTACACCTTC
>TRBV15|NA|TRBJ2-5|19|many
CATSRPIGGSGGRLETQYF
TGTGCCACCAGCAGACCGATTGGGGGGTCGGGGGGCCGGTTGGAGACCCAGTACTTC
>TRBV5-1|NA|TRBJ2-7|14|many
CASRSDGHFMEQYF
TGCGCCAGCAGATCCGACGGGCACTTTATGGAGCAGTACTTC
>TRBV20-1|TRBD1|TRBJ2-7|13|many
CSAKGQATYEQYF
TGCAGTGCTAAGGGACAGGCCACCTACGAGCAGTACTTC
>TRBV12-3/TRBV12-4|TRBD1|TRBJ2-7|15|many
CASTAPGRGTGEQYF
TGTGCCAGCACCGCCCCGGGCAGGGGGACAGGGGAGCAGTACTTC
>TRBV29-1|TRBD1|TRBJ2-1|14|many
CSVAGTGVFNEQFF
TGCAGCGTTGCGGGGACAGGGGTGTTCAATGAGCAGTTCTTC
>TRBV5-1|TRBD1|TRBJ1-1|14|few
CASRSGTGGVVAFF
TGCGCCAGCAGATCCGGGACAGGGGGTGTAGTAGCTTTCTTT
>TRBV12-3/TRBV12-4|NA|TRBJ1-3|15|many
CASTRTSGYGNTIYF
TGTGCCAGCACCCGGACCTCCGGATATGGAAACACCATATATTTT
>TRBV4-1|NA|TRBJ2-5|15|NA
CASSQPDGLGETQYF
TGCGCCAGCAGCCAGCCTGACGGGCTCGGAGAGACCCAGTACTTC
>TRBV11-2|TRBD1|TRBJ2-3|16|NA
CASSLLHQGAGDTQYF
TGTGCCAGCAGCTTACTCCACCAGGGGGCTGGAGATACGCAGTATTTT
>TRBV20-1|TRBD1|TRBJ1-5|14|few
CSASRGTSSQPQHF
TGCAGTGCCAGCAGGGGGACCAGCAGTCAGCCCCAGCATTTT
>TRBV20-1|NA|TRBJ1-4|15|few
CSARDQPASNEKLFF
TGCAGTGCTAGAGATCAGCCAGCCAGTAATGAAAAACTGTTTTTT
>TRBV20-1|TRBD1|TRBJ1-2|15|many
CSARDPGQAAYGYTF
TGCAGTGCTAGAGATCCCGGACAGGCCGCCTATGGCTACACCTTC
>TRBV20-1|TRBD1|TRBJ1-4|12|many
CSVGTGGEKLFF
TGCAGTGTCGGGACAGGGGGCGAAAAACTGTTTTTT
>TRBV5-1|TRBD2|TRBJ2-2|17|many
CASSLLAGGSNTGELFF
TGCGCCAGCAGCTTGCTAGCGGGGGGATCGAACACCGGGGAGCTGTTTTTT
>TRBV5-1|TRBD1|TRBJ2-1|15|many
CASSLGTGFYNEQFF
TGCGCCAGCAGCCTCGGGACAGGGTTTTACAATGAGCAGTTCTTC
>TRBV15|TRBD1|TRBJ1-5|15|many
CATSSYGTGNQPQHF
TGTGCCACCAGCAGCTACGGGACAGGCAATCAGCCCCAGCATTTT
>TRBV29-1|TRBD1|TRBJ1-1|12|many
CSVDSGQGVSFF
TGCAGCGTCGACAGCGGACAGGGGGTTTCTTTCTTT